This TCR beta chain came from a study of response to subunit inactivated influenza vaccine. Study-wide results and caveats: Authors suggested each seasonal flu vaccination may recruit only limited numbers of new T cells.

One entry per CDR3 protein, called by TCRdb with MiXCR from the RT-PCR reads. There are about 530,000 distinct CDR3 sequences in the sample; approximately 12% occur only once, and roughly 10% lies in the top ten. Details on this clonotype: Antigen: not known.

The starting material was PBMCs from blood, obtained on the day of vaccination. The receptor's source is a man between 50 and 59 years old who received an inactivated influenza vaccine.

DNA for the CDR3: TGTGCCAGCAGTTACAGACTAGCTCACCCCTCCTACGAGCAGTACTTC. This sequence encodes CASSYRLAHPSYEQYF. The chain recombines TRBV6-2 or TRBV6-3 with TRBJ2-7; the match to TRBD2 covers 7 bases. The CDR3 is 16 residues long. V shed 2 bases and J 0 bases; nucleotides not matched to a gene: 7. Germline values: CDR1 MNHEY, CDR2 SVGEGT.